This passage covers 12 T cell receptor beta chains from one sample sequenced in a study of T cell changes during pregnancy in multiple sclerosis. Assay used: immunoSEQ multiplex PCR; TCRdb lists only in-frame clones, some missing. The repertoire holds tens of thousands of clones, about 93% seen once, with about 0.14% in the top ten. The sequences come from CD4+ T cells from peripheral blood mononuclear cells, collected after pregnancy. These receptors all stem from a female donor with multiple sclerosis, enrolled in a pregnancy study.

This rearrangement joins TRBV7-2 to TRBJ1-1; the match to TRBD1 covers 7 bases. Germline V gives CDR1 SGHTA, CDR2 FQGNSA. After removal of 0 bases from V and 3 bases from J, the junction contained 7 bases not matched to a gene. This CDR3 is built from 16 residues. The CDR3 nucleotides read TGTGCCAGCAGCTTAGCGCTTGAGGGGGCGTACACTGAAGCTTTCTTT. Its protein product is CASSLALEGAYTEAFF. Drawing the rest from reference TRBV7-2 and TRBJ1-1, the complete variable domain is GAGVSQSPSNKVTEKGKDVELRCDPISGHTALYWYRQSLGQGLEFLIYFQGNSAPDKSGLPSDRFSAERTGGSVSTLTIQRTQQEDSAVYLCASSLALEGAYTEAFFGQGTRLTVV.

This chain joins TRBV2 and TRBJ1-1; no clear D gene. The germline V gene encodes CDR1 SNHLY and CDR2 FYNNEI. The CDR3 sequence is 12 residues long. Trimming took off 6 bases at V and 2 bases at J, with 7 bases between the two ends. The CDR3 DNA reads as TGTGCCAGCAGCACGAGTAACACTGAAGCTTTCTTT. It encodes CASSTSNTEAFF.

The chain recombines TRBV6-5 with TRBJ1-2, with D perhaps matching TRBD1 (6 bases). Germline V gene sequence: CDR1 MNHEY, CDR2 SVGAGI. CDR3 length: 13 amino acids. V was clipped by 5 bases and J by 7 bases, with 14 bases between them. The CDR3 nucleotides are TGTGCCAGCAGTCCCGGGGGGGGCGGTGGCTACACCTTC. This encodes CASSPGGGGGYTF.

J is TRBJ2-7 and V is TRBV28; the D gene is possibly TRBD2 (5 bases). With 8 bases removed from V and 4 bases from J, the gap between germline ends came to 18 bases. The length of the CDR3 is 14 residues. CDR1 and CDR2 (germline): MDHEN, SYDVKM. DNA for the CDR3: TGTGCCAGCCAGGACGGAGGTAATAGTTACGAGCAGTACTTC. Amino acids: CASQDGGNSYEQYF.

V and J are TRBV30 and TRBJ2-7; D is possibly TRBD2 (6 bases). Looked up from germline, CDR1 is GTSNPN and CDR2 is SVGIG (reference sequence). This CDR3 spans 13 amino acids. The ends were cut back, 8 bases at V and 5 bases at J, with 19 bases in the middle. The CDR3 sequence: CAATRRRGDEQYF. In DNA form, the CDR3 reads TGTGCCGCCACCAGGCGGCGGGGCGACGAGCAGTACTTC.

The chain employs TRBV11-2 and TRBJ2-7, with 9 bases aligning to TRBD2. Germline V gene sequence: CDR1 SGHAT, CDR2 FQNNGV. The CDR3 covers 15 residues. Germline trimming cut 1 base from V and 4 bases from J; bases unmatched to any gene: 5. CDR3 sequence: CASSLGLAGPYEQYF. The CDR3 nucleotides read TGTGCCAGCAGCTTAGGGCTAGCGGGACCATACGAGCAGTACTTC.

V and J are TRBV14 and TRBJ1-2; 11 positions match TRBD1. CDR1 and CDR2 (germline): SGHDN, FVKESK. J was trimmed by 3 bases and V by 2 bases; bases with no gene match: 5. CDR3 size: 16 residues. In DNA, the CDR3 is TGTGCCAGCAGCCAAACAACGGGACAGGGGGACTATGGCTACACCTTC. Protein: CASSQTTGQGDYGYTF.

The chain joins TRBV2 to TRBJ2-4; the match to TRBD1 covers 7 bases. Per germline, CDR1 SNHLY and CDR2 FYNNEI. There are 15 residues in the CDR3. The V and J ends lost 2 bases and 7 bases, in that order; junction bases with no gene match: 8. Here the CDR3 reads CASSETGVFRNIQYF. The CDR3 DNA sequence: TGTGCCAGCAGTGAAACAGGGGTTTTTCGGAACATTCAGTACTTC.

The chain couples TRBV6-1 to TRBJ2-7, with D unresolved. Germline CDR1 reads MNHNS; CDR2 reads SASEGT. This CDR3 has 16 amino acids. Trimming pared 3 bases from V and 3 bases from J, leaving 18 bases between. In DNA form, the CDR3 reads TGTGCCAGCAGTGAGAGAGGCTCCCCGACCTTCTACGAGCAGTACTTC. It encodes CASSERGSPTFYEQYF.

The rearrangement joins TRBV2 to TRBJ2-2; 10 bases match TRBD2. The CDR3 runs to 17 residues. J gave up 0 bases and V 7 bases, and 8 bases lay outside the gene matches. The germline CDR1 and CDR2 sequences are SNHLY and FYNNEI. The CDR3 region is CASKVVAGGTNTGELFF. CDR3 nucleotides: TGTGCCAGCAAGGTGGTAGCGGGAGGTACGAACACCGGGGAGCTGTTTTTT.

The chain recombines TRBV5-4 with TRBJ2-1, with 11 bases fitting TRBD2. Per the germline V gene, CDR1 is SGHNT and CDR2 is YYREEE (reference sequence). The CDR3 is 15 residues long. The trim removed 4 bases at V and 4 bases at J, leaving 4 bases unmatched. This CDR3 reads CASSRGLAEYNEQFF. In DNA, the CDR3 is TGTGCCAGCAGCAGGGGACTAGCGGAATACAATGAGCAGTTCTTC.

V usage is TRBV28 and J usage is TRBJ2-3; D unresolved. Germline V gene sequence: CDR1 MDHEN, CDR2 SYDVKM. The CDR3 runs 13 residues. V was cut by 6 bases and J by 5 bases, with 12 bases left in between. The CDR3 is CASRETGVDTQYF. The DNA for the CDR3 is TGTGCCAGCAGAGAGACGGGTGTAGATACGCAGTATTTT.